This T cell receptor (beta chain) is drawn from a study of blood T cell repertoires in COVID-19. Study as a whole: Sites across the United States, Italy and Spain contributed samples from acute and convalescent COVID-19. PBMCs, B-cell-depleted T cells, or T cells were the source of the cDNA or gDNA that made up the material.

This CDR3 is 15 amino acids long. The V gene lost 1 base and the J gene lost 3 bases, with 11 bases spanning the gap. Germline assignment: CDR1 SGHRS and CDR2 YFSETQ. As originally analysed: Reference gene primer amplification yielded estimated nucleated cell counts. Some clones are missing from TCRdb's copy, which holds only in-frame ones; the method was immunoSEQ multiplex PCR. That table is the source of V, J and clone size, and D and trimming were worked out from the DNA. The table lists roughly 25,000 clones, 70% to 90% of them singletons, with under 20% in the top ten. This rearrangement joins TRBV5-1 to TRBJ1-5; D gene ambiguous. Input material: peripheral blood. This clonotype was obtained from a woman over 75 with acute or convalescent COVID-19. The CDR3 DNA reads TGCGCCAGCAGCTTGAGCGGTTTTATCAATCAGCCCCAGCATTTT. Amino acid sequence: CASSLSGFINQPQHF. Supplemented by reference TRBV5-1 and TRBJ1-5, the full variable domain reads KAGVTQTPRYLIKTRGQQVTLSCSPISGHRSVSWYQQTPGQGLQFLFEYFSETQRNKGNFPGRFSGRQFSNSRSEMNVSTLELGDSALYLCASSLSGFINQPQHFGDGTRLSIL.